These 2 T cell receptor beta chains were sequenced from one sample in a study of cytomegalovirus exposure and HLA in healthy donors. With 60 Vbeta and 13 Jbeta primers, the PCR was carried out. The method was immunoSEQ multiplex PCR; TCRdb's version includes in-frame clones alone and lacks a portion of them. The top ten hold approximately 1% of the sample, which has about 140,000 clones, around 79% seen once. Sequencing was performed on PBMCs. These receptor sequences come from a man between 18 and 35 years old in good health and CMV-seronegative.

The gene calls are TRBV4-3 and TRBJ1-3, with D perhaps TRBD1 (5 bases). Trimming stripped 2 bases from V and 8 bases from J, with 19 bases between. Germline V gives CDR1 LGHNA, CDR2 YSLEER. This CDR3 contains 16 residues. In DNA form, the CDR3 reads TGCGCCAGCAGCCAAAATCGTTTAGGGGCAGCCTACACCATATATTTT. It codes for CASSQNRLGAAYTIYF.

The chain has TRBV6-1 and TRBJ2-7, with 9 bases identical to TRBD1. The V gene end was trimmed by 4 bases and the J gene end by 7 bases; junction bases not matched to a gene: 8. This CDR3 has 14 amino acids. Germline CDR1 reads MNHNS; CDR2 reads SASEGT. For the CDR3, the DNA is TGTGCCAGCAGTGGACAGGGGGGCCTGGGTGAGCAGTACTTC. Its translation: CASSGQGGLGEQYF.